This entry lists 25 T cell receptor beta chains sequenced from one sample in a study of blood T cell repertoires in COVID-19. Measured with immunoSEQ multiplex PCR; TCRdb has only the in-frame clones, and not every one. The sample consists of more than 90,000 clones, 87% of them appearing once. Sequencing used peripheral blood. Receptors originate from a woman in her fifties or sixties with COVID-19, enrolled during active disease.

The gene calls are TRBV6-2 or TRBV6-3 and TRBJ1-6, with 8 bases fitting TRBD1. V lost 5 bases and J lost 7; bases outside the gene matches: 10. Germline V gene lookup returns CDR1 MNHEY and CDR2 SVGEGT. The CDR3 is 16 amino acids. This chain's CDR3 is CASSPRGQGRNSPLHF. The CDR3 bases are TGTGCCAGCAGTCCAAGAGGACAGGGCAGGAATTCACCCCTCCACTTT.

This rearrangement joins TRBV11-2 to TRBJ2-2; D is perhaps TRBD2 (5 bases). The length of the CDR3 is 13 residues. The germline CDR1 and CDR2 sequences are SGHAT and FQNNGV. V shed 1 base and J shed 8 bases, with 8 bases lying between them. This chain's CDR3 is CASSLVREGELFF. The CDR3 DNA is TGTGCCAGCAGCTTAGTGAGGGAAGGGGAGCTGTTTTTT. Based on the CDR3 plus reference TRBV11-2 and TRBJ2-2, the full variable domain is EAGVAQSPRYKIIEKRQSVAFWCNPISGHATLYWYQQILGQGPKLLIQFQNNGVVDDSQLPKDRFSAERLKGVDSTLKIQPAKLEDSAVYLCASSLVREGELFFGEGSRLTVL.

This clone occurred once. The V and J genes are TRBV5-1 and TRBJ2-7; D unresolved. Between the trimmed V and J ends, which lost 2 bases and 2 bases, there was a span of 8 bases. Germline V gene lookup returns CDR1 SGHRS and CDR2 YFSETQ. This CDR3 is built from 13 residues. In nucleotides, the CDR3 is TGCGCCAGCAGCTTACGACAAACCTACGAGCAGTACTTC. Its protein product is CASSLRQTYEQYF.

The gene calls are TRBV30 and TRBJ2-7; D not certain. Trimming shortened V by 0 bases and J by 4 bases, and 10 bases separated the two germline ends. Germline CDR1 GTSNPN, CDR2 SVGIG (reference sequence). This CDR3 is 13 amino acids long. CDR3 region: CAWSVTKPYEQYF. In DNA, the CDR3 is TGTGCCTGGAGTGTGACAAAGCCTTACGAGCAGTACTTC.

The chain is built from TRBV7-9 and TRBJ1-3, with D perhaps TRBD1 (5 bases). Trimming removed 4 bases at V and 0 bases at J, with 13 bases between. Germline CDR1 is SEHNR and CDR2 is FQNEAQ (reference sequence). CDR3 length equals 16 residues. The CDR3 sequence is CASSSGTGLSGNTIYF. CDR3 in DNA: TGTGCCAGCAGCTCTGGGACGGGACTCTCTGGAAACACCATATATTTT.

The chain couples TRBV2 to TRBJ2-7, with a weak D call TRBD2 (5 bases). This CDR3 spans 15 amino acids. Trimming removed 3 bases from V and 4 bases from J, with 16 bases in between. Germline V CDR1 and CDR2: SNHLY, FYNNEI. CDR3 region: CASSDLLDNWYEQYF. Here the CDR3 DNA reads TGTGCCAGCAGTGACCTACTAGACAACTGGTACGAGCAGTACTTC.

This chain's CDR3 is CASSGLVQETQYF. In DNA, the CDR3 is TGTGCCAGCAGCGGATTAGTCCAAGAGACCCAGTACTTC. The V and J genes are TRBV9 and TRBJ2-5; no clear D gene. Germline V gene lookup returns CDR1 SGDLS and CDR2 YYNGEE. CDR3 length: 13 amino acids. The V gene lost 3 bases and the J gene lost 1 base, with 7 bases spanning the gap.

CDR3 loop: CASSQRQGVGNTIYF. In nucleotides, the CDR3 is TGTGCCAGCAGCCAACGACAGGGCGTTGGAAACACCATATATTTT. The chain employs TRBV6-5 and TRBJ1-3; 7 bases align to TRBD1. Germline V CDR1 and CDR2: MNHEY, SVGAGI. The length of the CDR3 is 15 residues. Trimming at V came to 6 bases and at J to 3 bases, leaving 8 bases not matched to a gene.

The CDR3 region has the DNA TGTGCCAGCAGCGCCCGTAGGGGCCCCTACAATGAGCAGTTCTTC. Translated: CASSARRGPYNEQFF. V gene TRBV11-3 combines with J gene TRBJ2-1; D might be TRBD1 (5 bases). CDR3 length: 15 residues. From germline, CDR1 is SGHNT and CDR2 YENEEA. Trimming pared 5 bases from V and 2 bases from J, leaving 13 bases between.

The CDR3 protein is CASSLRAGSTDTQYF. For the CDR3, the DNA is TGCGCCAGCAGCTTGAGAGCGGGTAGCACAGATACGCAGTATTTT. The chain recombines TRBV5-1 with TRBJ2-3, with a weak D call TRBD2 (6 bases). Germline-derived CDR1 and CDR2 are SGHRS and YFSETQ. V gave up 1 base and J gave up 0 bases, with 9 bases separating them. This CDR3 contains 15 residues.

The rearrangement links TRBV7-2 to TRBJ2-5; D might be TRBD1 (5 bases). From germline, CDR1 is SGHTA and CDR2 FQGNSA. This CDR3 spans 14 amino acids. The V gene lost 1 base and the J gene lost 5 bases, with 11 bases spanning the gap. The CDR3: CASSLVPGLETQYF. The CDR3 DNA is TGTGCCAGCAGCTTAGTTCCAGGGCTTGAGACCCAGTACTTC.

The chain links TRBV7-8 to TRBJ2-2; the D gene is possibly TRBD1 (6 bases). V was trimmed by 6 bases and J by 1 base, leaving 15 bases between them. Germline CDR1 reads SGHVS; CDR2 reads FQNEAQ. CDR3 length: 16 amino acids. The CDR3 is CASRNRDTQNTGELFF. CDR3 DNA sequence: TGTGCCAGCAGAAATCGGGACACACAGAACACCGGGGAGCTGTTTTTT.

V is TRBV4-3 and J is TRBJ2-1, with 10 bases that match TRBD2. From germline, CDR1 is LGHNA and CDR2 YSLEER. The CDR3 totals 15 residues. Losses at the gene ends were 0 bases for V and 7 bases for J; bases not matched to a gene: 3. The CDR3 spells CASSQDQTSGNEQFF. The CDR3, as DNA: TGCGCCAGCAGCCAAGACCAGACTAGCGGGAATGAGCAGTTCTTC.

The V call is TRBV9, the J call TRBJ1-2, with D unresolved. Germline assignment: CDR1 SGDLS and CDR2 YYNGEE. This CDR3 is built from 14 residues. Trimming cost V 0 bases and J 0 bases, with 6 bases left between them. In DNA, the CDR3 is TGTGCCAGCAGCGTAGACCGAGCTAACTATGGCTACACCTTC. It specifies CASSVDRANYGYTF.

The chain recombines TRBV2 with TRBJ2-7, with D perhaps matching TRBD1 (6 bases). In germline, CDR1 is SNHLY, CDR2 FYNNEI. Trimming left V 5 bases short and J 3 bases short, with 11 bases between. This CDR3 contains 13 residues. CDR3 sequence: CASSFGQLYEQYF. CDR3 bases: TGTGCCAGCAGTTTCGGACAGCTCTACGAGCAGTACTTC.

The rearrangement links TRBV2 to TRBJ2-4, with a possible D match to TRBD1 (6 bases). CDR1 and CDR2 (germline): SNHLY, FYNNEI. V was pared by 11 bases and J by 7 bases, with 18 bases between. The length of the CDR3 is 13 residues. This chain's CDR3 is CASTRTGRNIQYF. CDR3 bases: TGTGCCTCGACCCGAACAGGGCGGAACATTCAGTACTTC.

The CDR3: CASKGLRGNTEAFF. The CDR3 DNA reads TGTGCCAGCAAGGGATTACGGGGGAACACTGAAGCTTTCTTT. V is TRBV21-1 and J is TRBJ1-1. TRBV21-1 is termed a pseudogene. The CDR3 sequence is 14 residues long.

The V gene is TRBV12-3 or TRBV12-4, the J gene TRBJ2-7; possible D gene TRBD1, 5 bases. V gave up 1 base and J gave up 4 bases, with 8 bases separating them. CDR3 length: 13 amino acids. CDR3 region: CASSLGGRYEQYF. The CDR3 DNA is TGTGCCAGCAGTTTAGGGGGCAGGTACGAGCAGTACTTC.

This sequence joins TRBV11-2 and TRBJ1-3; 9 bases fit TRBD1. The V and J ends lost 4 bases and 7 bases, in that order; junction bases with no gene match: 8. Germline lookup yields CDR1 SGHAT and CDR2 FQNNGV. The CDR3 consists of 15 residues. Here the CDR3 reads CASSSIQGARNTIYF. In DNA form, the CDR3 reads TGTGCCAGCAGCTCAATACAGGGGGCGCGGAACACCATATATTTT.

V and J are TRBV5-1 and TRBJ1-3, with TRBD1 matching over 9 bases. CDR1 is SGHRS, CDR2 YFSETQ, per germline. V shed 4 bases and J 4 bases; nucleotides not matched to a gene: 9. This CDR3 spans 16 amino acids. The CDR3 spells CASSAGTGNVGNTIYF. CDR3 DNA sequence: TGCGCCAGCAGCGCAGGGACAGGGAACGTCGGAAACACCATATATTTT.

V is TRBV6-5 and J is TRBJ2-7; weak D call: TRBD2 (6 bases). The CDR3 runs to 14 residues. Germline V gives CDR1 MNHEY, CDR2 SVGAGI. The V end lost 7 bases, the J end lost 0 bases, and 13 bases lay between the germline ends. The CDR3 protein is CASTGTGRSYEQYF. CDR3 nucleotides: TGTGCCAGCACCGGGACTGGGCGCTCCTACGAGCAGTACTTC.

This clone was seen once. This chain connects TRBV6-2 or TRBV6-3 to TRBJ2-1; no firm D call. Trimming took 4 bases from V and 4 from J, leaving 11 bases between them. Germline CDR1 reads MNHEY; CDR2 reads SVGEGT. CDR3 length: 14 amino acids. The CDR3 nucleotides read TGTGCCAGCAGTTCAGGCCTATTTTACAATGAGCAGTTCTTC. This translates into CASSSGLFYNEQFF.

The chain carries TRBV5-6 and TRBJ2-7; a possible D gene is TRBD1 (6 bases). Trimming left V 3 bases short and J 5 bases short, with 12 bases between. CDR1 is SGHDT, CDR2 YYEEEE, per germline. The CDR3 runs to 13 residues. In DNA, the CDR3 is TGTGCCAGCAGCTGGGGCAGGGGCGACGAGCAGTACTTC. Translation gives CASSWGRGDEQYF. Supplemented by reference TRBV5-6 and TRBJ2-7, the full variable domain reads DAGVTQSPTHLIKTRGQQVTLRCSPKSGHDTVSWYQQALGQGPQFIFQYYEEEERQRGNFPDRFSGHQFPNYSSELNVNALLLGDSALYLCASSWGRGDEQYFGPGTRLTVT.

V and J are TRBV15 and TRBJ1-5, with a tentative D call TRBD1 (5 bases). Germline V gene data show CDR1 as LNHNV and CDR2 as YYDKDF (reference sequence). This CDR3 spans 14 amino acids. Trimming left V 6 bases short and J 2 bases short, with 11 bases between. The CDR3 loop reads CATRPGGGNQPQHF. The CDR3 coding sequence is TGTGCCACCAGGCCCGGGGGGGGCAATCAGCCCCAGCATTTT. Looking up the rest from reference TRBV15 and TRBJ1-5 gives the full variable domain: DAMVIQNPRYQVTQFGKPVTLSCSQTLNHNVMYWYQQKSSQAPKLLFHYYDKDFNNEADTPDNFQSRRPNTSFCFLDIRSPGLGDTAMYLCATRPGGGNQPQHFGDGTRLSIL.

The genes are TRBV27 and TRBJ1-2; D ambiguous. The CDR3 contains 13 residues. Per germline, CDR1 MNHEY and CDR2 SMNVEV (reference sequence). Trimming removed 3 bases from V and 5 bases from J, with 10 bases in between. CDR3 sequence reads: CASSFSRGYGYTF. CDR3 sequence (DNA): TGTGCCAGCAGTTTTTCCAGAGGATATGGCTACACCTTC.